One sample yielded the 27 T cell receptor beta chains listed below, sequenced in a study of T cells after posttransplantation cyclophosphamide. Treatment was busulfan-fludarabine conditioning, a marrow graft, and cyclophosphamide on days +3 and +4. Here immunoSEQ multiplex PCR was the method, and the copy in TCRdb shows in-frame clones only, minus some. Found here are 14,000 or so clones, no singletons; the ten largest cover 23%. The source was PBMCs, collected around 1,200 days after allogeneic stem cell transplant with posttransplant cyclophosphamide. All receptors come from a female patient in her 40s who received an allogeneic stem cell transplant from a related donor, was CMV-positive, and had no GVHD. Part of the T cell pool may stem from the graft donor.

Ten or more counts support this clone. The V gene is TRBV18, the J gene TRBJ1-5; possibly TRBD1 for D (6 bases). CDR1 is KGHSH, CDR2 LQKENI, per germline. The length of the CDR3 is 14 residues. The ends were cut back, 3 bases at V and 2 bases at J, with 8 bases in the middle. The CDR3 nucleotides are TGTGCCAGCTCACCTGGGGGCGGCAATCAGCCCCAGCATTTT. Its translation: CASSPGGGNQPQHF.

By its share, this clone is large (0.1 to 1%). The rearrangement uses TRBV6-1 and TRBJ2-1, with 7 positions matching TRBD1. This CDR3 has 15 residues. The V and J ends lost 7 bases and 3 bases, in that order; junction bases with no gene match: 9. Germline V gene sequence: CDR1 MNHNS, CDR2 SASEGT. The CDR3 DNA follows: TGTGCCAGCATTCCAGACAGGGAACGCTACAATGAGCAGTTCTTC. Protein product: CASIPDRERYNEQFF.

This clone has a count of ten or more. The chain links TRBV5-3 to TRBJ2-3, with D possibly being TRBD1 (6 bases). TRBV5-3 is labeled an ORF, and its function is uncertain. The CDR3 contains 15 residues. The CDR3, as DNA: TGTGCAGCAGTCAACGGGGTAGCTGGGGGCGATACGCAGTATTTT. Its protein product is CAAVNGVAGGDTQYF.

Ten or more counts support this clone. V and J are TRBV10-3 and TRBJ1-1; no reliable D call. Germline V lookup: CDR1 ENHRY, CDR2 SYGVKD. Deletions cut 6 bases from V and 1 base from J, with 9 bases between. The CDR3 runs to 13 residues. The chain's CDR3 is CAIRITENTEAFF. The CDR3 DNA reads TGTGCCATCAGGATCACAGAGAACACTGAAGCTTTCTTT.

Many counts were recorded for this clone. The J gene is TRBJ1-1, the V gene TRBV27, with 11 bases identical to TRBD1. The CDR3 length is 15 residues. Germline CDR1 is MNHEY and CDR2 is SMNVEV (reference sequence). V shed 5 bases and J 5 bases; nucleotides not matched to a gene: 7. As DNA, the CDR3 is TGTGCCAGCAGTCCGGGGACAGGGGGAGGGACTGAAGCTTTCTTT. This sequence encodes CASSPGTGGGTEAFF.

This clone has at least ten counts. The chain recombines TRBV2 with TRBJ1-6; 8 bases map to TRBD1. V shed 6 bases and J 2 bases; nucleotides not matched to a gene: 9. The CDR3 has 17 residues. Per germline, CDR1 SNHLY and CDR2 FYNNEI. CDR3 bases: TGTGCCAGCAGCCGAGACAGGGGACGGACCTATAATTCACCCCTCCACTTT. It specifies CASSRDRGRTYNSPLHF. Full variable domain (outside the CDR3, taken from reference TRBV2 and TRBJ1-6): EPEVTQTPSHQVTQMGQEVILRCVPISNHLYFYWYRQILGQKVEFLVSFYNNEISEKSEIFDDQFSVERPDGSNFTLKIRSTKLEDSAMYFCASSRDRGRTYNSPLHFGNGTRLTVT.

This clone was seen at least ten times. As DNA, the CDR3 is TGTGCCAGCAGCGTCTCGGGACAGGGTGGTAACACCATATATTTT. This codes for CASSVSGQGGNTIYF. The gene calls are TRBV9 and TRBJ1-3; 9 bases map to TRBD1. Germline CDR1 SGDLS, CDR2 YYNGEE. The CDR3 runs 15 residues. J lost 7 bases, V lost 2 bases, and 7 bases had no gene match.

Ten or more counts support this clone. This CDR3 is CASSLAGQGLEEQYF. As DNA, the CDR3 is TGTGCCAGCAGCTTAGCGGGACAGGGGCTTGAGGAGCAGTACTTC. The V gene is TRBV7-9, the J gene TRBJ2-7; TRBD1 aligns across 10 bases. There are 15 residues in the CDR3. The ends lost 0 bases at V and 7 bases at J; junction bases unmatched: 6. The germline V gene has CDR1 SEHNR and CDR2 FQNEAQ (reference sequence).

This clone was found many times. The rearrangement uses TRBV5-1 and TRBJ1-2, with no clear D. Trimming stripped 3 bases from V and 3 bases from J, with 12 bases between. Germline values: CDR1 SGHRS, CDR2 YFSETQ. The CDR3 extends over 14 amino acids. The CDR3 DNA reads as TGCGCCAGCAGCTCGCTGAGGAGCGACTATGGCTACACCTTC. Translation: CASSSLRSDYGYTF.

Many counts were recorded for this clone. The chain employs TRBV19 and TRBJ2-2, with 8 nucleotides matching TRBD1. The CDR3 sequence is 16 residues long. V gave up 3 bases and J gave up 3 bases; unmatched junction bases: 6. Per the germline V gene, CDR1 is LNHDA and CDR2 is SQIVND (reference sequence). The CDR3 loop reads CASSIPRGLDTGELFF. CDR3 DNA: TGTGCCAGTAGTATTCCCAGGGGGCTAGACACCGGGGAGCTGTTTTTT.

The V gene is TRBV6-1, the J gene TRBJ1-4; D is possibly TRBD1 (6 bases). Germline loops: CDR1 MNHNS, CDR2 SASEGT. V shed 8 bases and J shed 0 bases, with 13 bases lying between them. This CDR3 spans 15 amino acids. CDR3: CASGRGAATNEKLFF. Written as DNA, the CDR3 is TGTGCCAGCGGGAGGGGGGCCGCAACTAATGAAAAACTGTTTTTT.

The table lists this clone with many counts. The chain recombines TRBV7-8 with TRBJ1-2; D is perhaps TRBD1 (5 bases). This CDR3 comprises 16 residues. V lost 3 bases, J lost 0 bases, and 14 bases lay in between. Per germline, CDR1 SGHVS and CDR2 FQNEAQ. CDR3 sequence reads: CASSLNSRGANYGYTF. The DNA for the CDR3 is TGTGCCAGCAGCTTGAACTCCCGGGGGGCTAACTATGGCTACACCTTC.

Ten or more counts support this clone. V gene TRBV11-2 combines with J gene TRBJ1-6; 7 bases match TRBD1. Germline lookup yields CDR1 SGHAT and CDR2 FQNNGV. The CDR3 is made up of 14 amino acids. V dropped 6 bases and J dropped 10; count of bases not matched to a gene: 9. CDR3 sequence (DNA): TGTGCCAGCAGACAAACAGGGGACCTGTCACCCCTCCACTTT. Translating gives CASRQTGDLSPLHF. The whole variable domain, remainder taken from reference TRBV11-2 and TRBJ1-6, is EAGVAQSPRYKIIEKRQSVAFWCNPISGHATLYWYQQILGQGPKLLIQFQNNGVVDDSQLPKDRFSAERLKGVDSTLKIQPAKLEDSAVYLCASRQTGDLSPLHFGNGTRLTVT.

At least ten counts were recorded for this clone. This chain joins TRBV7-9 and TRBJ2-2; TRBD1 might be the D (5 bases). The germline V gene encodes CDR1 SEHNR and CDR2 FQNEAQ (reference sequence). Trimming removed 3 bases from V and 0 bases from J, with 11 bases in between. The CDR3 has 16 amino acids. This CDR3 is CASSLTVKANTGELFF. The CDR3 DNA is TGTGCCAGCAGCTTGACAGTAAAAGCGAACACCGGGGAGCTGTTTTTT.

This clone was seen ten or more times. The chain combines TRBV5-1 with TRBJ2-1, with 10 bases aligning to TRBD1. J lost 9 bases, V lost 2 bases, and 5 bases had no gene match. CDR3 length equals 14 residues. The V gene's germline CDR1 is SGHRS and CDR2 YFSETQ. CDR3: CASSLPGQGSEQFF. The DNA for the CDR3 is TGCGCCAGCAGCTTACCGGGACAGGGGAGTGAGCAGTTCTTC.

This clone appeared many times. The chain combines TRBV29-1 with TRBJ1-2; D not resolved. This CDR3 contains 12 residues. Germline values: CDR1 SQVTM, CDR2 ANQGSEA. Trimming pared 5 bases from V and 6 bases from J, leaving 13 bases between. DNA of the CDR3: TGCAGCGTTTCTCGGTTACGGGATGGCTACACCTTC. This codes for CSVSRLRDGYTF. Supplemented by reference TRBV29-1 and TRBJ1-2, the full variable domain reads SAVISQKPSRDICQRGTSLTIQCQVDSQVTMMFWYRQQPGQSLTLIATANQGSEATYESGFVIDKFPISRPNLTFSTLTVSNMSPEDSSIYLCSVSRLRDGYTFGSGTRLTVV.

This clone was observed a few times. Here the CDR3 DNA reads TGTGCCAGCAGTGAAAGACAGGGGGGGCCCCAGCATTTT. This encodes CASSERQGGPQHF. The rearrangement links TRBV2 to TRBJ1-5; 9 bases agree with TRBD1. CDR1 SNHLY and CDR2 FYNNEI come from the germline V gene. The CDR3 is made up of 13 amino acids. Trimming took 2 bases from V and 9 from J; bases not matched to a gene: 2. The full variable domain, rest sourced from reference TRBV2 and TRBJ1-5, is EPEVTQTPSHQVTQMGQEVILRCVPISNHLYFYWYRQILGQKVEFLVSFYNNEISEKSEIFDDQFSVERPDGSNFTLKIRSTKLEDSAMYFCASSERQGGPQHFGDGTRLSIL.

The chain employs TRBV4-3 and TRBJ2-5, with TRBD2 matching over 11 bases. The CDR3 is 16 residues long. The ends lost 3 bases at V and 6 bases at J; junction bases unmatched: 9. Germline loops: CDR1 LGHNA, CDR2 YSLEER. The CDR3 DNA follows: TGCGCCAGCAGCCAGGTAGCGGGGGGGTCGGGGAAGACCCAGTACTTC. This codes for CASSQVAGGSGKTQYF.

The table lists this clone with a few counts. V gene TRBV25-1 combines with J gene TRBJ1-1; D remains ambiguous. Germline CDR1 is MGHDK and CDR2 is SYGVNS. The CDR3 length is 14 residues. V lost 2 bases, J lost 4 bases, and 11 bases lay in between. The chain's CDR3 is CASSEGGPVTEAFF. The CDR3 DNA sequence: TGTGCCAGCAGTGAAGGAGGACCGGTCACTGAAGCTTTCTTT. Looking up the rest from reference TRBV25-1 and TRBJ1-1 gives the full variable domain: EADIYQTPRYLVIGTGKKITLECSQTMGHDKMYWYQQDPGMELHLIHYSYGVNSTEKGDLSSESTVSRIRTEHFPLTLESARPSHTSQYLCASSEGGPVTEAFFGQGTRLTVV.

The rearrangement uses TRBV7-7 and TRBJ1-4; D not certain. V lost 5 bases and J 8 bases, leaving 18 bases between the germline ends. The CDR3 runs 15 residues. The germline gives CDR1 SSHAT, CDR2 FNYEAQ (reference sequence). This CDR3 is CASSPNLGGREKLFF. CDR3 nucleotide sequence: TGTGCCAGCAGCCCCAATCTTGGCGGGAGAGAAAAACTGTTTTTT.

The chain uses TRBV28 and TRBJ1-3; TRBD1 matches at 12 bases. The CDR3 sequence is 17 residues long. Germline V CDR1 and CDR2: MDHEN, SYDVKM. Trimming took 6 bases from V and 5 from J; bases not matched to a gene: 11. In nucleotides, the CDR3 is TGTGCCAGCAGCCTTGACGCCGGGACAGGGGGCCGAAACACCATATATTTT. This gives the protein CASSLDAGTGGRNTIYF. Full variable domain (remainder filled in from reference TRBV28 and TRBJ1-3): DVKVTQSSRYLVKRTGEKVFLECVQDMDHENMFWYRQDPGLGLRLIYFSYDVKMKEKGDIPEGYSVSREKKERFSLILESASTNQTSMYLCASSLDAGTGGRNTIYFGEGSWLTVV.

A remark on this clone: Other DNA sequences from this sample encode an identical CDR3 as well. The CDR3, as DNA: TGTGCCAGTATCATCAAACAGGAGACGGCCTACGAGCAGTACTTC. Its protein is CASIIKQETAYEQYF. V and J are TRBV9 and TRBJ2-7; weak D call: TRBD1 (5 bases). CDR3 length equals 15 residues. V was shortened by 8 bases and J by 2 bases, with 20 bases between the two germline ends. The germline CDR1 and CDR2 sequences are SGDLS and YYNGEE. The complete variable domain, with remaining parts taken from reference TRBV9 and TRBJ2-7, reads DSGVTQTPKHLITATGQRVTLRCSPRSGDLSVYWYQQSLDQGLQFLIQYYNGEERAKGNILERFSAQQFPDLHSELNLSSLELGDSALYFCASIIKQETAYEQYFGPGTRLTVT.

The chain employs TRBV5-1 and TRBJ1-1, with 9 bases matching TRBD1. V dropped 2 bases and J dropped 4; count of bases not matched to a gene: 3. CDR1 and CDR2 (germline): SGHRS, YFSETQ. The CDR3 extends over 14 amino acids. The CDR3: CASSLQGAFTEAFF. The CDR3 coding sequence is TGCGCCAGCAGCTTACAGGGGGCGTTCACTGAAGCTTTCTTT.

This clone showed up many times. The chain has TRBV7-2 and TRBJ2-5, with 8 positions matching TRBD2. The germline gives CDR1 SGHTA, CDR2 FQGNSA. The CDR3 has 14 amino acids. V dropped 5 bases and J dropped 2; count of bases not matched to a gene: 4. CDR3 coding DNA: TGTGCCAGCAGCCGGGGACTAGATCAAGAGACCCAGTACTTC. Encoded protein: CASSRGLDQETQYF. The complete variable domain, with remaining parts taken from reference TRBV7-2 and TRBJ2-5, reads GAGVSQSPSNKVTEKGKDVELRCDPISGHTALYWYRQSLGQGLEFLIYFQGNSAPDKSGLPSDRFSAERTGGSVSTLTIQRTQQEDSAVYLCASSRGLDQETQYFGPGTRLLVL.

This clone was counted ten times or more. The CDR3 region has the DNA TGTGCCAGTACCAGACAGGGTTCCTACGAGCAGTACTTC. Translation: CASTRQGSYEQYF. V and J are TRBV11-2 and TRBJ2-7, with 7 bases that match TRBD1. The CDR3 has 13 residues. Per the germline V gene, CDR1 is SGHAT and CDR2 is FQNNGV. With V trimmed by 9 bases and J by 1 base, 6 bases remained unmatched.

The rearrangement uses TRBV11-2 and TRBJ2-7; D might be TRBD1 (6 bases). The CDR3 extends over 12 amino acids. Germline-derived CDR1 and CDR2 are SGHAT and FQNNGV. Trimming took off 4 bases at V and 6 bases at J, with 10 bases between the two ends. Written as DNA, the CDR3 is TGTGCCAGCAGCTCGGACAGTCTCGAGCAGTACTTC. Encoded protein: CASSSDSLEQYF.

In its sample, this clone was seen many times. CDR3 sequence (DNA): TGTGCCAGCAGCTTGGCCGTTTCAGGGGGTTGGTACGAGCAGTACTTC. Translated, it gives CASSLAVSGGWYEQYF. The rearrangement links TRBV5-6 to TRBJ2-7, with 7 bases identical to TRBD1. CDR1 SGHDT and CDR2 YYEEEE come from the germline V gene. V shed 0 bases and J 4 bases; nucleotides not matched to a gene: 10. CDR3 length equals 16 residues.